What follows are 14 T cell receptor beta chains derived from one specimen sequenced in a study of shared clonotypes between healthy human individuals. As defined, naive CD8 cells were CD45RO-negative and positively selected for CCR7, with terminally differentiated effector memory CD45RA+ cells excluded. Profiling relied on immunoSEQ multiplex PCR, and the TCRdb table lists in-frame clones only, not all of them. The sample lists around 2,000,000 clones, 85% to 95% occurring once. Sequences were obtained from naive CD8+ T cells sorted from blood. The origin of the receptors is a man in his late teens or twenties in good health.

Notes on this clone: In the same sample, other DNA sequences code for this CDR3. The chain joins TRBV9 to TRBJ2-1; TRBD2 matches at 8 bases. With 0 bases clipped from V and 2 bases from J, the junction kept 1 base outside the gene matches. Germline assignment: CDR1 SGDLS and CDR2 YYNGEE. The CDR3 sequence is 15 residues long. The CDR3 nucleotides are TGTGCCAGCAGCGTAGAAGCGGGGGCCTACAATGAGCAGTTCTTC. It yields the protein CASSVEAGAYNEQFF. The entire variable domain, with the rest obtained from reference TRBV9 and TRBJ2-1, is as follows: DSGVTQTPKHLITATGQRVTLRCSPRSGDLSVYWYQQSLDQGLQFLIQYYNGEERAKGNILERFSAQQFPDLHSELNLSSLELGDSALYFCASSVEAGAYNEQFFGPGTRLTVL.

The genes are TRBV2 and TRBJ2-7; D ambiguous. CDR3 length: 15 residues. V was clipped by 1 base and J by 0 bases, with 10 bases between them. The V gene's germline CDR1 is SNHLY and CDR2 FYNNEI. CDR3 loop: CASSEVDLSSYEQYF. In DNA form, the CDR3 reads TGTGCCAGCAGTGAAGTGGACCTTTCCTCCTACGAGCAGTACTTC.

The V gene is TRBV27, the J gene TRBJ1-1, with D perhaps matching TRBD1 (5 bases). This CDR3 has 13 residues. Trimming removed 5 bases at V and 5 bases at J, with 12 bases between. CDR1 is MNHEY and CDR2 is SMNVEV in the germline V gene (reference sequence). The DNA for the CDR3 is TGTGCCAGCAGTCCGCCGGGGCGGACTGAAGCTTTCTTT. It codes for CASSPPGRTEAFF.

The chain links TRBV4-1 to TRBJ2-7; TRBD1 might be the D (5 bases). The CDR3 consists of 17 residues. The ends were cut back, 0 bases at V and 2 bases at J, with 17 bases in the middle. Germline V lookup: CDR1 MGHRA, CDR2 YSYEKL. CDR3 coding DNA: TGCGCCAGCAGCCAAGAGCGCCAACAGGCAGCCGCCTACGAGCAGTACTTC. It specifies CASSQERQQAAAYEQYF.

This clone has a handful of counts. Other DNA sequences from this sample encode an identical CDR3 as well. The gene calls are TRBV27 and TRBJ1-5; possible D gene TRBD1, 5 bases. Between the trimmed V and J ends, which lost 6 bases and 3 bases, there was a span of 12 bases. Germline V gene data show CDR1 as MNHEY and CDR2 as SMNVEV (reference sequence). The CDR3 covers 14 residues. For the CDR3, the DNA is TGTGCCAGCAGCCCAACAGGTTCCAATCAGCCCCAGCATTTT. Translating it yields CASSPTGSNQPQHF.

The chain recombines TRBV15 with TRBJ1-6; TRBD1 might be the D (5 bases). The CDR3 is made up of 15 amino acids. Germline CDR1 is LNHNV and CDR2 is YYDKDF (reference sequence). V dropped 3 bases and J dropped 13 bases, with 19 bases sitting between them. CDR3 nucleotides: TGTGCCACCAGCAGCGATATACCCCCGGGGACTCCCCTCCACTTT. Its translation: CATSSDIPPGTPLHF.

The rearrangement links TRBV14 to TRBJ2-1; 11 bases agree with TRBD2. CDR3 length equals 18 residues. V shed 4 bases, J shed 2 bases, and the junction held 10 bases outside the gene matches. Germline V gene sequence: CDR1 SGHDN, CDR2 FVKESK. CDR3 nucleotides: TGTGCCAGCAGCCGACAGCACCTAGCGGGAGGCCCCTACAATGAGCAGTTCTTC. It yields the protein CASSRQHLAGGPYNEQFF.

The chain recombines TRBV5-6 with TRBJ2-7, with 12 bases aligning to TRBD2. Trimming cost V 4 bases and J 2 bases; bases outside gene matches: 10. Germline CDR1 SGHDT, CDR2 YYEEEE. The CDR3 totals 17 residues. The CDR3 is CASSLKPTSGSPYEQYF. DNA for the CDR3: TGTGCCAGCAGCCTAAAACCGACTAGCGGGAGCCCCTACGAGCAGTACTTC.

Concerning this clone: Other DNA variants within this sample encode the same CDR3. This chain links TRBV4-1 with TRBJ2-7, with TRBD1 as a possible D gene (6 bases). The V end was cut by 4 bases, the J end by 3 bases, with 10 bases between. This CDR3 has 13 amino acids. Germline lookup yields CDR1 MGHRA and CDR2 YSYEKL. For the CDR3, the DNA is TGCGCCAGCAGCCTGAGGACAGACTACGAGCAGTACTTC. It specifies CASSLRTDYEQYF.

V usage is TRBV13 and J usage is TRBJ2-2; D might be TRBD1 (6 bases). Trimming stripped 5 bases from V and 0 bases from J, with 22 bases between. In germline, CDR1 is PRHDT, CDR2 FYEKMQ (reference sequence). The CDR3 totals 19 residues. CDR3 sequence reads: CASSHGYLTQGANTGELFF. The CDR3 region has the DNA TGTGCCAGCAGCCACGGTTACCTGACACAGGGCGCGAACACCGGGGAGCTGTTTTTT.

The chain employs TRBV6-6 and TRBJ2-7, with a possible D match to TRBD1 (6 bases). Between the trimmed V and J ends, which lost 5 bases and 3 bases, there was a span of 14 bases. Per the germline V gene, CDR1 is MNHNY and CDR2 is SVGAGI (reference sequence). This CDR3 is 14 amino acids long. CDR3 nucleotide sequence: TGTGCCAGCAGTCACTTAGGACAGTACTACGAGCAGTACTTC. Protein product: CASSHLGQYYEQYF.

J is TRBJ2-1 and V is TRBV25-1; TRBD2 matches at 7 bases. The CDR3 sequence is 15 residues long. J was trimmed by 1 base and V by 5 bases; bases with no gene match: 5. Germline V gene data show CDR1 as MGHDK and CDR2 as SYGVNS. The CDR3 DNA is TGTGCCAGCAGTTATGGCGGGAGTTCCTACAATGAGCAGTTCTTC. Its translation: CASSYGGSSYNEQFF.

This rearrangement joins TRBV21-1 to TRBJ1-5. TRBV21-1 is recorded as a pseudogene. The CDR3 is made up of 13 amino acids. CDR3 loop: CASSRKHYQPQHF. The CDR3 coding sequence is TGTGCCAGCAGCAGAAAACACTATCAGCCCCAGCATTTT.

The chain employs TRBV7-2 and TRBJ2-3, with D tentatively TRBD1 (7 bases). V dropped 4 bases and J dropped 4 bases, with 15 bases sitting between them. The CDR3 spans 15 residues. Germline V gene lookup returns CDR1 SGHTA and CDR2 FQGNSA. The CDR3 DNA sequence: TGTGCCAGCAGCTCAGGGGGGACTTCGGCAGATACGCAGTATTTT. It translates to CASSSGGTSADTQYF.